This TCR beta chain was profiled in a study of chemoradiotherapy in HPV16-positive cancers. Assay: immunoSEQ multiplex PCR; the TCRdb copy retains only in-frame clones and omits some. This sample has about 19,000 clones, with around four fifths found just once. Germline CDR1 is SGDLS and CDR2 is YYNGEE. Trimming took off 3 bases at V and 0 bases at J, with 11 bases between the two ends. The CDR3 has 15 amino acids. The chain carries TRBV9 and TRBJ2-3, with D perhaps TRBD2 (6 bases). This material consisted of blood, taken from a patient who underwent chemoradiotherapy. The sequence came from a human donor with HPV-associated anogenital cancer. CDR3 coding DNA: TGTGCCAGCAGCGCTAGCGCCCTTAGCACAGATACGCAGTATTTT. This codes for CASSASALSTDTQYF. Supplemented by reference TRBV9 and TRBJ2-3, the full variable domain reads DSGVTQTPKHLITATGQRVTLRCSPRSGDLSVYWYQQSLDQGLQFLIQYYNGEERAKGNILERFSAQQFPDLHSELNLSSLELGDSALYFCASSASALSTDTQYFGPGTRLTVL.